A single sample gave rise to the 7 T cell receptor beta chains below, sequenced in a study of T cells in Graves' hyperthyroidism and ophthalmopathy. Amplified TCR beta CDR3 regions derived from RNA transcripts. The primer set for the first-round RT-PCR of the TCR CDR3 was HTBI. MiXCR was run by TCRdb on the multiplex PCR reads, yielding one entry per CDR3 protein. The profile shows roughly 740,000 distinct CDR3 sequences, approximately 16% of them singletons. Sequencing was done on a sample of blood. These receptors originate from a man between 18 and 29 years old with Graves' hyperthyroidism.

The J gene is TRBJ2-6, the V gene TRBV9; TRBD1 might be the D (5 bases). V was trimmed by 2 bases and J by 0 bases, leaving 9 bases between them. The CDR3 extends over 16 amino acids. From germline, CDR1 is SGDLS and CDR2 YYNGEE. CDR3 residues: CASSVGRASGANVLTF. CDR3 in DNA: TGTGCCAGCAGCGTGGGCAGGGCCTCTGGGGCCAACGTCCTGACTTTC.

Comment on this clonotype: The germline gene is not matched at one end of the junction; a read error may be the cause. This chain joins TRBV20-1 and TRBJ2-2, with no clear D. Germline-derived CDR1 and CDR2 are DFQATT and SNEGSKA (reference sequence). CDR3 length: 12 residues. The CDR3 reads CSAWTEIGELFF. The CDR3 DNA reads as TGCAGTGCTTGGACGGAGATTGGGGAACTGTTTTTT.

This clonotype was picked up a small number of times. CDR3 bases: TGTGCCAGCAGTGCCCGGACAGGGCCCAATCAGCCCCAGCATTTT. This gives the protein CASSARTGPNQPQHF. The rearrangement links TRBV6-1 to TRBJ1-5, with 8 bases fitting TRBD1. The V gene end was trimmed by 4 bases and the J gene end by 3 bases; junction bases not matched to a gene: 5. There are 15 residues in the CDR3. Germline V lookup: CDR1 MNHNS, CDR2 SASEGT.

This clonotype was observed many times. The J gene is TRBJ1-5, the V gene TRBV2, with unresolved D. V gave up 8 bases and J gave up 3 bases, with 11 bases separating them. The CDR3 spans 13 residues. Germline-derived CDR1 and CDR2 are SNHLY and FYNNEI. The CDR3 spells CASRGYLNQPQHF. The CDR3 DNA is TGTGCCAGCCGAGGGTATCTCAATCAGCCCCAGCATTTT. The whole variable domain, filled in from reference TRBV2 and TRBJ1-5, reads EPEVTQTPSHQVTQMGQEVILRCVPISNHLYFYWYRQILGQKVEFLVSFYNNEISEKSEIFDDQFSVERPDGSNFTLKIRSTKLEDSAMYFCASRGYLNQPQHFGDGTRLSIL.

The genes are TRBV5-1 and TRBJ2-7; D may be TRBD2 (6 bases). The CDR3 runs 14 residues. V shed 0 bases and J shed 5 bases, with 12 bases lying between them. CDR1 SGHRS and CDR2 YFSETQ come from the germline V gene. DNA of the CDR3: TGCGCCAGCAGCTTGGCCCGGGGGTATGACGAGCAGTACTTC. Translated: CASSLARGYDEQYF.

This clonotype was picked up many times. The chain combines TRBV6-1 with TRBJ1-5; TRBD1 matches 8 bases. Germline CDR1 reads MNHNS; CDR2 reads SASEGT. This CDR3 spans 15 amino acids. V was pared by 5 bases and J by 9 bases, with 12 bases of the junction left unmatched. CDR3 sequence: CASSQGTGQVGPQHF. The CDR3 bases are TGTGCCAGCAGTCAGGGGACAGGCCAAGTGGGGCCCCAGCATTTT.

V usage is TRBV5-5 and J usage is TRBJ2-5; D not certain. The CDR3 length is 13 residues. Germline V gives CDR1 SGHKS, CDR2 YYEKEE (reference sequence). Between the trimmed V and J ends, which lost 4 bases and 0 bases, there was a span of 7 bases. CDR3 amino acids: CASSLHDQETQYF. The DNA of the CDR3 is TGTGCCAGCAGCCTTCACGACCAAGAGACCCAGTACTTC.